These 8 T cell receptor beta chains were all obtained from the same sample, sequenced in a study of CXCR3-negative and CXCR3-positive naive CD8 T cells. Study-wide points: In CXCR3-positive naive cells, the TRB CDR3s were more hydrophobic than in CXCR3-negative naive cells.

These receptors' targets are unknown. Through 5' RACE with UMI labels, the TRB cDNA libraries were prepared. TCRdb reanalyzed the 5' RACE reads and collapses them to one entry per CDR3 protein, without DNA. The sample includes about 98,000 distinct CDR3 sequences. The specimen was naive CXCR3+ CD8+ T cells from blood. Subset of the sample: CD45RO-CCR7+CD27+CD95- naive CD8+ T cells expressing CXCR3 (TNR3+). The receptors originated from a human donor in good health. Some clones in this sample may be carry-over from other donors' samples.

The chain carries TRBV14 and TRBJ1-2. CDR1 SGHDN and CDR2 FVKESK come from the germline V gene. The CDR3 totals 16 residues. The CDR3 spells CASSQEGGPVFYGYTF.

The CDR3 here is CASSKCGTLPDYGYTF. J is TRBJ1-2 and V is TRBV21-1; TCRdb calls TRBD1, which cannot be checked without DNA. TRBV21-1 constitutes a pseudogene. The CDR3 runs to 16 residues.

The chain is built from TRBV7-9 and TRBJ2-3; TCRdb's D call, TRBD1, is unchecked because there is no DNA. Germline V CDR1 and CDR2: SEHNR, FQNEAQ (reference sequence). CDR3 length: 13 amino acids. CDR3 sequence: CASSRDYTNTQYF.

The chain is built from TRBV2 and TRBJ2-3; TCRdb's assignment of TRBD2 cannot be checked, as there is no DNA. The CDR3 sequence is 17 residues long. CDR1 and CDR2 from the germline V gene are SNHLY and FYNNEI. The CDR3 sequence is CASSELSSGGITDTQYF.

The chain couples TRBV29-1 to TRBJ2-7; the D gene TCRdb calls, TRBD1, cannot be checked with no DNA. From germline, CDR1 is SQVTM and CDR2 ANQGSEA. The CDR3 is 13 amino acids. The CDR3 sequence: CSVRTGSSYEQYF.

This sequence joins TRBV7-9 and TRBJ1-2; TCRdb names TRBD1, which stays unverified in the absence of DNA. There are 14 residues in the CDR3. Looked up from germline, CDR1 is SEHNR and CDR2 is FQNEAQ (reference sequence). The CDR3 is CASSYGTGVYGYTF.

The CDR3 sequence: CASSVGGGAYEQYF. The rearrangement uses TRBV4-3 and TRBJ2-7; TCRdb's assignment of TRBD2 cannot be checked, as there is no DNA. Germline values: CDR1 LGHNA, CDR2 YSLEER. The CDR3 is 14 residues long.

The CDR3 region is CASSQEGTGLYTGELFF. J is TRBJ2-2 and V is TRBV14; TCRdb names TRBD1, which stays unverified in the absence of DNA. This CDR3 has 17 residues. In germline, CDR1 is SGHDN, CDR2 FVKESK.